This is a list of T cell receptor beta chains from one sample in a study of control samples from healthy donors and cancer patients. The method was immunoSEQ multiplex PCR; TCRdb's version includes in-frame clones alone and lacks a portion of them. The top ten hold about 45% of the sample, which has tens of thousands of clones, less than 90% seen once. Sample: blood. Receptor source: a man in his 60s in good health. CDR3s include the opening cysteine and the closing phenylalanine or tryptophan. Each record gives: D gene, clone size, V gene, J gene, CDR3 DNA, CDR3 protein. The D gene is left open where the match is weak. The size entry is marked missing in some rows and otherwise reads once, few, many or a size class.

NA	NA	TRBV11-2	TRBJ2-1	TGTGCCAGCAGCTCGACACTCTACAATGAGCAGTTCTTC	CASSSTLYNEQFF
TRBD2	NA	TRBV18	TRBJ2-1	TGTGCCAGCTCAGGCCCTAGCGGCCCCAATCTTGAGCAGTTCTTC	CASSGPSGPNLEQFF
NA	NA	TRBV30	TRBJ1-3	TGTGCCTGGAGTGGGAGCCGCAGCTCTGGAAACACCATATATTTT	CAWSGSRSSGNTIYF
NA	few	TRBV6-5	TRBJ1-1	TGTGCCAGCAGTTACACAAGAAACACTGAAGCTTTCTTT	CASSYTRNTEAFF
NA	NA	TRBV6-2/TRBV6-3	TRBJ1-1	TGTGCCAGCAGTTACTCCGTCATGAGGGGGAGGACTGAAGCTTTCTTT	CASSYSVMRGRTEAFF
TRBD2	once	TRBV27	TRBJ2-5	TGTGCCAGCAGTACTCGAGCGGGAAACCAAGAGACCCAGTACTTC	CASSTRAGNQETQYF
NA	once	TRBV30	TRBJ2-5	TGTGCCTGGAGTGTAAATGGGGGCTTAGTCCAAGAGACCCAGTACTTC	CAWSVNGGLVQETQYF
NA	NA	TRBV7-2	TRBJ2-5	TGTGCCAGCAGCCGCGGGGCGCAAGAGACCCAGTACTTC	CASSRGAQETQYF
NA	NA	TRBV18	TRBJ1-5	TGTGCCAGCTCACCAGGGGAATTGCAGCCCCAGCATTTT	CASSPGELQPQHF
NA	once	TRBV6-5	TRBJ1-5	TGTGCCAGCAGCCAGGTTTTTACGAGCAATCAGCCCCAGCATTTT	CASSQVFTSNQPQHF
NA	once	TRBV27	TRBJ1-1	TGTGCCAGCAGTTTATTCTCGGTTTTTCAGGGATTGAACACTGAAGCTTTCTTT	CASSLFSVFQGLNTEAFF
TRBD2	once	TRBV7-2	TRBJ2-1	TGTGCCAGCAGCTTTTCAGCGGGGGGCTACAATGAGCAGTTCTTC	CASSFSAGGYNEQFF
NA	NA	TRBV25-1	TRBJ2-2	TGTGCCAGCAGTGAATATGGGGCCGCCAGGATTACCGGGGAGCTGTTTTTT	CASSEYGAARITGELFF
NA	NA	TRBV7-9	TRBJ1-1	TGTGCCAGCAGCGGGTCGGGACGGCCGAACACTGAAGCTTTCTTT	CASSGSGRPNTEAFF
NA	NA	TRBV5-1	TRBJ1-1	TGCGCCAGCAGCTTGGCCTCGGGGCGGGGGACTGAAGCTTTCTTT	CASSLASGRGTEAFF
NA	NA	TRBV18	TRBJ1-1	TGTGCCAGCTCACCGACAGGTCGAAACACTGAAGCTTTCTTT	CASSPTGRNTEAFF
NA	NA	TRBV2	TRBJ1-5	TGTGCCAGCAATCGCCAGGGTACAAGCAATCAGCCCCAGCATTTT	CASNRQGTSNQPQHF
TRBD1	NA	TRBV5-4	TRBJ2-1	TGTGCCAGCAGCGTAGCGACAGGGGACAATGAGCAGTTCTTC	CASSVATGDNEQFF
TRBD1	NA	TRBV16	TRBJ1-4	TGTGCCAGCAGCCAATTGGGGACAGGAGGTGAAAAACTGTTTTTT	CASSQLGTGGEKLFF
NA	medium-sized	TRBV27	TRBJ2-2	TGTGCCAGCAGTTTTTCCGTCAACACCGGGGAGCTGTTTTTT	CASSFSVNTGELFF
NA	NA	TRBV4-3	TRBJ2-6	TGCGCCAGCAGCCAAGAATCAGGGTCTGGGGCCAACGTCCTGACTTTC	CASSQESGSGANVLTF
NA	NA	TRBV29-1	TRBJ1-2	TGCAGCGTTCCGGGCGGAGGCTACACCTTC	CSVPGGGYTF
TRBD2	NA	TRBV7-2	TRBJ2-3	TGTGCCAGCAGCCTAGGACTAGCGGTACGCACAGATACGCAGTATTTT	CASSLGLAVRTDTQYF
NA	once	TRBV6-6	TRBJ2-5	TGTGCCAGCAGTAGAGGGGGGCTTGAGACCCAGTACTTC	CASSRGGLETQYF
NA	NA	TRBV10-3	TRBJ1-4	TGTGCCATCAGTGCTCTCGGGGAAAAACTGTTTTTT	CAISALGEKLFF
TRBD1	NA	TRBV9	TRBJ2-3	TGTGCCAGCGGGACAGAGAGCACAGATACGCAGTATTTT	CASGTESTDTQYF
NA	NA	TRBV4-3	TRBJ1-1	TGCGCCAGCAGCCAAGATAAAACAAACACTGAAGCTTTCTTT	CASSQDKTNTEAFF
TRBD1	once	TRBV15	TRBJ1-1	TGTGCCACCAGCAGAGATCTAGGGGGCTACACTGAAGCTTTCTTT	CATSRDLGGYTEAFF
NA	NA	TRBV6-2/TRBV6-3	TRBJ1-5	TGTGCCAGCAGCCTGAATAGCAATCAGCCCCAGCATTTT	CASSLNSNQPQHF
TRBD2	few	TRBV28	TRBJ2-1	TGTGCCAGCATTAACGGCGGCGGGAGCTCCTACAATGAGCAGTTCTTC	CASINGGGSSYNEQFF
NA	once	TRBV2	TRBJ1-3	TGTGCCGGCAGGGAGGGGAAAACAGGGAGGCGAAACACCATATATTTT	CAGREGKTGRRNTIYF
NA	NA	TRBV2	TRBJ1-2	TGTGCCAGCAGTGAAGGGGGATATGGCTACACCTTC	CASSEGGYGYTF
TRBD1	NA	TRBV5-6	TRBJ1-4	TGTGCCAGCAGCTTGTTGAGGACAGGGGTACCGACTAATGAAAAACTGTTTTTT	CASSLLRTGVPTNEKLFF
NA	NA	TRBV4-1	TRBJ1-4	TGCGCCAGCAGCCAGCGTCTCACACCCCTTGAAAAACTGTTTTTT	CASSQRLTPLEKLFF
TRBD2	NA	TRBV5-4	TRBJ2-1	TGTGCCAGCAGCTTTAGCGGGAACAATGAGCAGTTCTTC	CASSFSGNNEQFF
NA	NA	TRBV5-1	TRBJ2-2	TGCGCCAGCAGCTGGCCCGAGACCGGGGAGCTGTTTTTT	CASSWPETGELFF
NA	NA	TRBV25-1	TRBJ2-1	TGTGCCAGCAGTGTCCCTGGTTACAATGAGCAGTTCTTC	CASSVPGYNEQFF
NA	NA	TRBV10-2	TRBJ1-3	TGCGCCAGCAGTGAAGCGGCCATGCCGCCATCTGGAAACACCATATATTTT	CASSEAAMPPSGNTIYF
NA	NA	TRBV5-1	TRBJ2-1	TGCGCCAGCAGCTTGGGACAGTACAATGAGCAGTTCTTC	CASSLGQYNEQFF
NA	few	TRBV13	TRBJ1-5	TGTGCCAGCAGTCCGGGACTCTCAAGTCAGCCCCAGCATTTT	CASSPGLSSQPQHF
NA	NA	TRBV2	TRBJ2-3	TGTGCCAGCATTGGGTTTTCCCCGCAGTCAGATACGCAGTATTTT	CASIGFSPQSDTQYF
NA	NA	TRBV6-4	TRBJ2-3	TGTGCCAGCAGTGACGGGGGACTCAGCACAGATACGCAGTATTTT	CASSDGGLSTDTQYF
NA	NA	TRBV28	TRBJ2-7	TGTGCCAGCAGTTCCCGGGACATAAGCAGGGAGCAGTACTTC	CASSSRDISREQYF
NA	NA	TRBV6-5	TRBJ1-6	TGTGCCAGCAGGGACCCTTATGGGAGGCAGGAGTTC	CASRDPYGRQEF
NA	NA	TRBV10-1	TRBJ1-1	TGCGCCAGCCCTTACCCCATCTTGAAGGGAGCTGAAGCTTTCTTT	CASPYPILKGAEAFF
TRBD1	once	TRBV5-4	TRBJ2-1	TGTGCCAGCAGCTCGGGACAGGGGCCTAACAATGAGCAGTTCTTC	CASSSGQGPNNEQFF